This T cell receptor (beta chain) was sequenced during a study of regulatory T cells in long-lasting Graves disease (dated by TCRdb to 2020 to 2023). About the study as a whole: Persistent Graves' disease was defined as antithyroid drug treatment for over 5 years with persistently positive TSH receptor autoantibodies. Peripheral blood TCR sequencing and RNA sequencing compared persistent Graves' disease patients with newly diagnosed Graves' disease patients. On average, persistent Graves' disease patients in the clinical cohort had been on antithyroid drugs for about 10.3 years. The study took place in China and was registered as a clinical trial. A total of roughly 33 samples were covered by TCR sequencing, comprising roughly 13 persistent and roughly 20 newly diagnosed Graves' disease patients. The research as a whole found: Peripheral blood alone was examined, since thyroid tissue, which constituted the primary lesion, could not be accessed. The authors acknowledged the small sample size as a limitation that may reduce accuracy. More public clonotypes were shared among persistent patients (over 2,500) than among newly diagnosed patients (966). Only the TCR beta chain was sequenced and analyzed. Compared with newly diagnosed patients, persistent Graves' disease patients had lower TCR Shannon entropy and fewer highly expanded clones, which suggests clonal expansion.

The library was produced with multiplex PCR. The data were produced on an Illumina HiSeq 4000. CDR3 regions were amplified by Arm-PCR with iRepertoire HTBI primers to construct TCR beta libraries. PCR products were gel purified before sequencing. The paper's data handling went like this. Across samples, 55 to 80 TRBV and around 15 TRBJ segments were identified and used for gene usage analysis of CDR3 amino acid clonotypes. COPE and FqMerger were used to merge filtered high-quality paired reads into contigs. BLAST was used to align contigs to IMGT TRBV, TRBD and TRBJ reference genes, with CDR3 defined following IMGT. Highly expanded clones were defined as clonotypes with a frequency above 0.1%. Shannon entropy was used to measure repertoire diversity, and the Gini coefficient was used to measure V-J evenness. Clonotypes shared by more than one individual were considered public. Using fastp at Q25 and MiXCR, TCRdb reprocessed the public reads and kept productive beta chains. Entries are consolidated by CDR3 protein sequence, retaining the most common genes and DNA. Here the V and J calls rest on TCRdb's processing, not on the authors' analysis. Across this sample there are about 310,000 distinct CDR3 sequences, with 22% seen only once. Clones ranked in the top ten supply roughly 50% of the sample.

Sample time point, as interpreted from the label and publication: persistent/refractory GD, antithyroid drugs over 5 years with positive TRAb. For both TCR sequencing and RNA sequencing, RNA was extracted from PBMCs in TRIzol. The diagnosis of Graves' disease was made according to American Thyroid Association guidelines. The patients came from an endocrinology department in Xi'an, China. Each patient gave approximately 9.7 milliliters of peripheral blood, collected in an EDTA anticoagulant tube. Ficoll Paque Plus density gradient separation was used to isolate PBMCs, and no further T cell sorting was performed. An Agilent 2100 Bioanalyzer and agarose gel were used to check RNA quality, while a NanoDrop 2000 measured RNA concentration. This clonotype was counted between two and nine times. This receptor's antigen is unknown. One base away there is no much larger clone; base qualities are not given.

Here the sequenced sample was peripheral blood mononuclear cells (PBMCs), taken when the disease was refractory, from a patient treated with antithyroid drugs. The origin of this receptor is a female donor with Graves disease.

The CDR3 in this case is CASTLAGGPGNEQFF. The bases read TGTGCCAGCACCCTAGCGGGAGGGCCTGGGAATGAGCAGTTCTTC. The chain is encoded by TRBV12-3 or TRBV12-4 joined to TRBJ2-1, with 12 bases in between that match TRBD2. Trimming takes 7 bases off V and 7 bases off J; junction bases not matched to a gene: 8. Its CDR3 holds 15 amino acids, cysteine through phenylalanine. Solely the CDR3 DNA is kept, with 45 bases framed from the first base.